This T cell receptor beta chain was found in a study of shared clonotypes between healthy human individuals. Findings and caveats of the study: Generally, naive subsets came out with larger estimated richness than memory subsets.

Of note for this clone: Its antigen is unknown.

The authors ran the assay at deep level. Using 200 ng DNA, approximately 27,000 T cell genomes, the sorted-subset replicate PCRs were run. Method: immunoSEQ multiplex PCR; TCRdb's copy keeps in-frame clones and lacks some. Of 2,500,000 or so clones listed, 92% were seen once; the top ten hold approximately 0.39%. The V and J ends lost 6 bases and 1 base respectively, with 18 bases between them. The CDR3 consists of 16 residues. The germline V gene has CDR1 SGHNT and CDR2 YYREEE (reference sequence). The J gene is TRBJ2-3, the V gene TRBV5-4, with D tentatively TRBD2 (7 bases). Sequencing used naive CD4+ T cells from PBMCs. This sample's subset: CD45RA+ positively selected. This TCR derives from a man between 18 and 35 years old in good health. Some clones in this sample may be carry-over from other donors' samples. The CDR3 bases are TGTGCCAGCACCCGGGGGCGGGAGAGCGGCACAGATACGCAGTATTTT. It translates to CASTRGRESGTDTQYF.